The text below deals with one TCR beta chain. Its antigen remains unknown. PCR primers comprised 60 Vbeta and 13 Jbeta primers. Profiled with immunoSEQ multiplex PCR; TCRdb holds only in-frame clones, not every one. The sample shows about 140,000 clones, about 75% of them seen only once. The record originates from a study of cytomegalovirus exposure and HLA in healthy donors. Study-wide background: Early on, a data release was issued that held 80 million to 90 million unique TCRs from HLA-typed donors.

Regarding the study as a whole: The sole available immune exposure information was CMV serostatus. Donors belonging to an Asian-associated ancestry cluster reportedly showed fewer N-insertions in productive TCRs than the approximately 680-donor mean, according to what a later analysis found. The study designated fewer than 200 TCR beta chains cytomegalovirus-associated.

CDR3 length: 17 amino acids. V lost 8 bases, J lost 3 bases, and 14 bases stayed unmatched. The germline V gene encodes CDR1 SEHNR and CDR2 FQNEAQ (reference sequence). The source material was PBMCs. V is TRBV7-9 and J is TRBJ2-3; TRBD2 matches at 10 bases. This receptor was identified in a man aged 55 to 69 in good health and CMV-seronegative. The CDR3: CASRPGPSGRRTDTQYF. CDR3 coding DNA: TGTGCCAGCCGACCCGGACCTAGCGGGAGAAGGACAGATACGCAGTATTTT.